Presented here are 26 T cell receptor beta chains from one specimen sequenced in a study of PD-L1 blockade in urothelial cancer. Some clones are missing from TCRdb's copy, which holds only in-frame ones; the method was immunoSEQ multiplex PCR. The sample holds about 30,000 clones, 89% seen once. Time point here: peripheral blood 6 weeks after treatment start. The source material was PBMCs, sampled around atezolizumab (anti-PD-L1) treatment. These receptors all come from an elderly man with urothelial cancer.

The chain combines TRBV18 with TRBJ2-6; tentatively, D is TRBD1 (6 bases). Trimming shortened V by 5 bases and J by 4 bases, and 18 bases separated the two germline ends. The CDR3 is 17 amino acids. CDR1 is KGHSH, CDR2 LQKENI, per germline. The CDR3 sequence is CASSGFLGATGANVLTF. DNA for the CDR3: TGTGCCAGCTCAGGGTTTCTGGGGGCCACCGGGGCCAACGTCCTGACTTTC. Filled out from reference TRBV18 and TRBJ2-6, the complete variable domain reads NAGVMQNPRHLVRRRGQEARLRCSPMKGHSHVYWYRQLPEEGLKFMVYLQKENIIDESGMPKERFSAEFPKEGPSILRIQQVVRGDSAAYFCASSGFLGATGANVLTFGAGSRLTVL.

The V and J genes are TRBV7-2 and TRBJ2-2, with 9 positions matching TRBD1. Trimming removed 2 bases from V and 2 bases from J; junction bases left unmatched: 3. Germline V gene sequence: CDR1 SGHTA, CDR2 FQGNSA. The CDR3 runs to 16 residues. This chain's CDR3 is CASSLLGQGNTGELFF. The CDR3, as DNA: TGTGCCAGCAGCTTATTGGGACAGGGAAACACCGGGGAGCTGTTTTTT.

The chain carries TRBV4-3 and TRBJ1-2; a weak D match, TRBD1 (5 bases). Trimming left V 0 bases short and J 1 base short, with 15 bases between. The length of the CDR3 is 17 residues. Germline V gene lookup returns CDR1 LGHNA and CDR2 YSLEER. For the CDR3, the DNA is TGCGCCAGCAGCCAAGATCTGGCGACAGCCTATAACTATGGCTACACCTTC. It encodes CASSQDLATAYNYGYTF.

The CDR3 DNA sequence: TGTGCCAGCAGTCTCGGACAGAACCAAGAGACCCAGTACTTC. Translation: CASSLGQNQETQYF. The rearrangement joins TRBV7-7 to TRBJ2-5; a weak D match, TRBD1 (6 bases). The CDR3 totals 14 residues. The V gene's germline CDR1 is SSHAT and CDR2 FNYEAQ (reference sequence). V gave up 6 bases and J gave up 0 bases, with 11 bases separating them.

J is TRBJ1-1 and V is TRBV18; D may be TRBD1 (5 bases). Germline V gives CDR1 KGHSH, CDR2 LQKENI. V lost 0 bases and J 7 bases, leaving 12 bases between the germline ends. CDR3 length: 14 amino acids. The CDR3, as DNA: TGTGCCAGCTCACCACCTTCAGGGACTAATGAAGCTTTCTTT. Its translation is CASSPPSGTNEAFF. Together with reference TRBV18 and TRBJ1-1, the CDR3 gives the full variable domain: NAGVMQNPRHLVRRRGQEARLRCSPMKGHSHVYWYRQLPEEGLKFMVYLQKENIIDESGMPKERFSAEFPKEGPSILRIQQVVRGDSAAYFCASSPPSGTNEAFFGQGTRLTVV.

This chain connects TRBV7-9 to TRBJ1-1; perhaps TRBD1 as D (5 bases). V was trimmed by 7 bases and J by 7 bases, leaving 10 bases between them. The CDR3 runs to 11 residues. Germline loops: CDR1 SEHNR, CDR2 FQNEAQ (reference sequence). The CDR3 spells CASIADSEAFF. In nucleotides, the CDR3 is TGTGCCAGCATCGCAGACAGTGAAGCTTTCTTT.

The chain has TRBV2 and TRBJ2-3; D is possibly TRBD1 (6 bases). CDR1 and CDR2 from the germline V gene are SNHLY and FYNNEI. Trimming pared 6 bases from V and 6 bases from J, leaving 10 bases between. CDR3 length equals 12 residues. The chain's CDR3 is CASRTGYDTQYF. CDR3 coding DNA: TGTGCCAGCAGGACAGGTTACGATACGCAGTATTTT.

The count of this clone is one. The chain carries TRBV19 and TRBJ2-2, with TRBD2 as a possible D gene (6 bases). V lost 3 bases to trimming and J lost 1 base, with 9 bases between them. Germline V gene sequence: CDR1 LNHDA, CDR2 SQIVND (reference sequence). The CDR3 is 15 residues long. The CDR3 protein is CASSIPGLNTGELFF. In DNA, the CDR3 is TGTGCCAGTAGTATCCCGGGACTGAACACCGGGGAGCTGTTTTTT.

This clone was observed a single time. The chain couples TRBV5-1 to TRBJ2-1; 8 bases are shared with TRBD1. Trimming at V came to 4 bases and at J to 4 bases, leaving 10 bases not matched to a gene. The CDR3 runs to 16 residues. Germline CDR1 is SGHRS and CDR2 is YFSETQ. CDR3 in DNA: TGCGCCAGCAGCCCGCGACAGGGGAATCGGTACAATGAGCAGTTCTTC. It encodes CASSPRQGNRYNEQFF.

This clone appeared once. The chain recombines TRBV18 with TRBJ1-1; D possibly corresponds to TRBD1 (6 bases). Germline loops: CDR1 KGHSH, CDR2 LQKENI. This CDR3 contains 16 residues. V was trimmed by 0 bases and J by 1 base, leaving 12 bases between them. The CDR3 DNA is TGTGCCAGCTCACCACCGGGAGGGGGGGCGAACACTGAAGCTTTCTTT. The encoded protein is CASSPPGGGANTEAFF.

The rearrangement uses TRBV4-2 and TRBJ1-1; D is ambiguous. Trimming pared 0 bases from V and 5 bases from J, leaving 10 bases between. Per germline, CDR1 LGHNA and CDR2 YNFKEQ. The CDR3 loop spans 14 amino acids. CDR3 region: CASSQDFGQTEAFF. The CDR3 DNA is TGTGCCAGCAGCCAAGATTTTGGGCAAACTGAAGCTTTCTTT.

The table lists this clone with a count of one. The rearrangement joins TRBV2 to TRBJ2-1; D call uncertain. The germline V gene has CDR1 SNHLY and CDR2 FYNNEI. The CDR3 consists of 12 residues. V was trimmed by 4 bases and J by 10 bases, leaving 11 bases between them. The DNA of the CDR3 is TGTGCCAGCAGTGTACTATCATACGAGCAGTTCTTC. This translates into CASSVLSYEQFF.

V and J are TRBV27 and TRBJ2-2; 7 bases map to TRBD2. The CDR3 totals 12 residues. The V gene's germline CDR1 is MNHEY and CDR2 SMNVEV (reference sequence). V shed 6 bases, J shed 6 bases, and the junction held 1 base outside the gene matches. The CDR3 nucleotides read TGTGCCAGCAGCCGGGGGGCCGGGGAGCTGTTTTTT. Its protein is CASSRGAGELFF.

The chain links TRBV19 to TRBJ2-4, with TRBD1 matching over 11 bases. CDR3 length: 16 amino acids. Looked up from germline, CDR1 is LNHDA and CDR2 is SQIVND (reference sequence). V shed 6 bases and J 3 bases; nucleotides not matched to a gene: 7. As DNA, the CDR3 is TGTGCCAGTAGAGGGACAGGGGGTAAGGGCAAAAACATTCAGTACTTC. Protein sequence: CASRGTGGKGKNIQYF.

The chain's CDR3 is CASSSRQGAAGELFF. The DNA of the CDR3 is TGTGCCAGCAGCTCCCGACAGGGGGCGGCCGGGGAGCTGTTTTTT. V is TRBV7-2 and J is TRBJ2-2, with 10 bases lining up with TRBD1. Germline V gene lookup returns CDR1 SGHTA and CDR2 FQGNSA. V shed 4 bases, J shed 6 bases, and the junction held 5 bases outside the gene matches. The CDR3 extends over 15 amino acids.

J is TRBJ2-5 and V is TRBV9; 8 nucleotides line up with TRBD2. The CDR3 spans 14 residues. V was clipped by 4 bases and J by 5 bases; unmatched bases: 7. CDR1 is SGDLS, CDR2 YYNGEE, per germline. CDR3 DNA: TGTGCCAGCAGCACTGGACTAGCAAGGGAGACCCAGTACTTC. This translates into CASSTGLARETQYF.

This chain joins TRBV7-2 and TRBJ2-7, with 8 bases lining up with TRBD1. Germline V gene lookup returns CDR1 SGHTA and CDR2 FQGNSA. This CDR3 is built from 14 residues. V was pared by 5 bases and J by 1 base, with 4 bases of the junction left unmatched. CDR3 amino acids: CASSVDRGSYEQYF. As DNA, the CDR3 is TGTGCCAGCAGCGTAGACAGGGGATCCTACGAGCAGTACTTC. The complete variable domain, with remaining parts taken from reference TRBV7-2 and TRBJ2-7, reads GAGVSQSPSNKVTEKGKDVELRCDPISGHTALYWYRQSLGQGLEFLIYFQGNSAPDKSGLPSDRFSAERTGGSVSTLTIQRTQQEDSAVYLCASSVDRGSYEQYFGPGTRLTVT.

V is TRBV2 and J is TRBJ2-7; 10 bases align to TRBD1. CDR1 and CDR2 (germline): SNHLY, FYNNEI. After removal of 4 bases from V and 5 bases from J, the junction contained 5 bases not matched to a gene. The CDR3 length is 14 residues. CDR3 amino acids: CASSVSTGGNEQYF. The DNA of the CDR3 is TGTGCCAGCAGTGTTTCGACAGGGGGCAACGAGCAGTACTTC.

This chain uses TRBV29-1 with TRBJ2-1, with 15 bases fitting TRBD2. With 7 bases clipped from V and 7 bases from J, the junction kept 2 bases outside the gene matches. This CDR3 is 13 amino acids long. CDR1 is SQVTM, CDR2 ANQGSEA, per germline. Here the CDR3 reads CSGGLAGGNEQFF. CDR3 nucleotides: TGCAGCGGGGGACTAGCGGGAGGAAATGAGCAGTTCTTC.

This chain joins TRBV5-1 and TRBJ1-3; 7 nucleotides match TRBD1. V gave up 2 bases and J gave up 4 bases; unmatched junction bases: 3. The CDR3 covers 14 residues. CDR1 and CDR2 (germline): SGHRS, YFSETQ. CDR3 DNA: TGCGCCAGCAGCTTCGACAGGGCCGGAAACACCATATATTTT. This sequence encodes CASSFDRAGNTIYF.

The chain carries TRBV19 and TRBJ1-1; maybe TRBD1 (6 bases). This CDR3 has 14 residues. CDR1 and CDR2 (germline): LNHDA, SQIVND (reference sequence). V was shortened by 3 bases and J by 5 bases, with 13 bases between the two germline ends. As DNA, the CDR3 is TGTGCCAGTAGTATGCGGGGAGGGGGGACTGAAGCTTTCTTT. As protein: CASSMRGGGTEAFF.

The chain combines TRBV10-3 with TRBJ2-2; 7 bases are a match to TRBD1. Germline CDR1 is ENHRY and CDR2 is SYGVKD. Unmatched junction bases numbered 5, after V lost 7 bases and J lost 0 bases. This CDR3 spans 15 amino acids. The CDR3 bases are TGTGCCATCAAAACAGGGGATACGAACACCGGGGAGCTGTTTTTT. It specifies CAIKTGDTNTGELFF.

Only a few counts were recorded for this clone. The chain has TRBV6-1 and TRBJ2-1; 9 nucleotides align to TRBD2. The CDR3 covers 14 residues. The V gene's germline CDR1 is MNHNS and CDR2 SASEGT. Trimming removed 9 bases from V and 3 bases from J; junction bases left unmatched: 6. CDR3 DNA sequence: TGTGCCAGTATAGCGGGAGAGCGCTACAATGAGCAGTTCTTC. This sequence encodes CASIAGERYNEQFF.

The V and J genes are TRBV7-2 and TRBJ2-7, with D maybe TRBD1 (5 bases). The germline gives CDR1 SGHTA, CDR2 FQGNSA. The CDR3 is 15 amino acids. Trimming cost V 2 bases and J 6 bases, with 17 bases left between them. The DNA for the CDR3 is TGTGCCAGCAGCTTAAGCCAGGGCCTTTGGGTCGAGCAGTACTTC. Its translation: CASSLSQGLWVEQYF.

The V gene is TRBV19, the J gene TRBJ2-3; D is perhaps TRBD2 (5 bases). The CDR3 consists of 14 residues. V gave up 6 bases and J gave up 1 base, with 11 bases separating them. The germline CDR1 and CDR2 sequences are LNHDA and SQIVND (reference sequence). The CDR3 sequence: CASSDYSGTDTQYF. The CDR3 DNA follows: TGTGCCAGTAGCGACTATAGCGGCACAGATACGCAGTATTTT.

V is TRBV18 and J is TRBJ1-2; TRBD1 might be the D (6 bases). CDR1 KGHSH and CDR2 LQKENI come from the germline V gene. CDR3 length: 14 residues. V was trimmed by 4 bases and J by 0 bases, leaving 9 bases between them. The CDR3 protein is CASSRQETNYGYTF. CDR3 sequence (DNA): TGTGCCAGCTCACGACAGGAGACTAACTATGGCTACACCTTC.